The next 17 T cell receptor beta chains were all read from a single sample in a study of immune evolution from preneoplasia to lung adenocarcinoma. TCRdb's table, derived via immunoSEQ multiplex PCR, lists solely in-frame clones and lacks some. Here the sample spans thousands of clones, about four fifths being singletons. Material: FFPE lung adenocarcinoma in situ tissue. These receptors all stem from a donor aged 70 or over with lung adenocarcinoma.

The chain combines TRBV5-1 with TRBJ1-1, with D uncertain. Germline CDR1 SGHRS, CDR2 YFSETQ. The CDR3 runs to 13 residues. Trimming stripped 2 bases from V and 2 bases from J, with 7 bases between. The CDR3 coding sequence is TGCGCCAGCAGCTTCGATCCTAACACTGAAGCTTTCTTT. It encodes CASSFDPNTEAFF.

The rearrangement joins TRBV18 to TRBJ1-1; 7 bases fit TRBD1. The CDR3 is made up of 15 amino acids. Trimming removed 4 bases from V and 5 bases from J; junction bases left unmatched: 10. Germline assignment: CDR1 KGHSH and CDR2 LQKENI. CDR3 in amino acids: CASSHPRGVRTEAFF. In DNA, the CDR3 is TGTGCCAGCTCACATCCCAGGGGGGTTCGGACTGAAGCTTTCTTT. Full variable domain (outside the CDR3, taken from reference TRBV18 and TRBJ1-1): NAGVMQNPRHLVRRRGQEARLRCSPMKGHSHVYWYRQLPEEGLKFMVYLQKENIIDESGMPKERFSAEFPKEGPSILRIQQVVRGDSAAYFCASSHPRGVRTEAFFGQGTRLTVV.

V usage is TRBV9 and J usage is TRBJ2-2; D is perhaps TRBD1 or TRBD2 (5 bases each). V gave up 4 bases and J gave up 6 bases, with 10 bases separating them. From germline, CDR1 is SGDLS and CDR2 YYNGEE. This CDR3 region has 13 residues. CDR3 DNA: TGTGCCAGCAGCCCTAGGGGAGCCGGGGAGCTGTTTTTT. Translating gives CASSPRGAGELFF.

This chain uses TRBV4-1 with TRBJ1-1, with D hard to call. V dropped 1 base and J dropped 2 bases, with 5 bases sitting between them. The CDR3 runs 13 residues. Germline lookup yields CDR1 MGHRA and CDR2 YSYEKL. The CDR3, as DNA: TGCGCCAGCAGCCAAGGCCATAACACTGAAGCTTTCTTT. Its protein product is CASSQGHNTEAFF.

This chain joins TRBV29-1 and TRBJ2-7; no clear D gene. CDR1 is SQVTM, CDR2 ANQGSEA, per germline. The CDR3 covers 12 residues. V lost 4 bases and J lost 0, with 7 bases in between. CDR3 amino acids: CSVALLSYEQYF. CDR3 coding DNA: TGCAGCGTTGCCTTACTCTCCTACGAGCAGTACTTC.

In this sample, this clone turned up a few times. This sequence joins TRBV11-3 and TRBJ1-3; possible D gene TRBD1, 6 bases. There are 15 residues in the CDR3. Deletions cut 4 bases from V and 0 bases from J, with 10 bases between. The V gene's germline CDR1 is SGHNT and CDR2 YENEEA. CDR3 nucleotides: TGTGCCAGCAGCTCAGGGACAACCTCTGGAAACACCATATATTTT. This sequence encodes CASSSGTTSGNTIYF.

The chain is built from TRBV6-1 and TRBJ1-4; D is uncertain. With 0 bases removed from V and 5 bases from J, the gap between germline ends came to 10 bases. CDR1 is MNHNS and CDR2 is SASEGT in the germline V gene. This CDR3 spans 15 amino acids. The CDR3 nucleotides read TGTGCCAGCAGTGAAGCGCAGGTCGGGAATGAAAAACTGTTTTTT. Translation: CASSEAQVGNEKLFF.

The rearrangement links TRBV4-1 to TRBJ2-2, with 7 nucleotides matching TRBD2. CDR3 size: 15 residues. CDR1 is MGHRA, CDR2 YSYEKL, per germline. V was clipped by 6 bases and J by 2 bases; unmatched bases: 6. The DNA for the CDR3 is TGCGCCAGCAGAGGGAGGGCCACCAACACCGGGGAGCTGTTTTTT. It yields the protein CASRGRATNTGELFF.

This sequence joins TRBV19 and TRBJ2-1; D is tentatively TRBD1 or TRBD2 (6 bases each). V was clipped by 9 bases and J by 4 bases, with 16 bases between them. The germline V gene encodes CDR1 LNHDA and CDR2 SQIVND (reference sequence). The length of the CDR3 is 14 residues. The CDR3 sequence is CASKGGSGYNEQFF. For the CDR3, the DNA is TGTGCCAGCAAAGGGGGGAGTGGGTACAATGAGCAGTTCTTC.

This chain uses TRBV2 with TRBJ2-1; the D gene could be TRBD1 or TRBD2 (5 bases each). This CDR3 contains 14 residues. Germline lookup yields CDR1 SNHLY and CDR2 FYNNEI. The V end lost 0 bases, the J end lost 5 bases, and 8 bases lay between the germline ends. The CDR3: CASSEAGRDNEQFF. The CDR3 DNA reads as TGTGCCAGCAGTGAAGCGGGACGAGACAATGAGCAGTTCTTC.

V usage is TRBV30 and J usage is TRBJ1-2, with a weak D call TRBD1 (5 bases). This CDR3 is 14 amino acids long. Per germline, CDR1 GTSNPN and CDR2 SVGIG (reference sequence). V dropped 4 bases and J dropped 5 bases, with 17 bases sitting between them. CDR3 in amino acids: CAWNSGLGGYGYTF. The CDR3 coding sequence is TGTGCCTGGAACTCGGGCCTGGGGGGTTATGGCTACACCTTC.

This clone was observed once. The J gene is TRBJ1-1, the V gene TRBV30; D ambiguous. The ends were cut back, 1 base at V and 7 bases at J, with 13 bases in the middle. CDR1 GTSNPN and CDR2 SVGIG come from the germline V gene (reference sequence). The CDR3 length is 13 residues. CDR3 in amino acids: CAWSGGFGGEAFF. DNA of the CDR3: TGTGCCTGGAGTGGTGGTTTCGGAGGTGAAGCTTTCTTT.

V gene TRBV19 combines with J gene TRBJ2-1; D gene uncertain. V dropped 4 bases and J dropped 0 bases, with 7 bases sitting between them. The CDR3 is 14 residues long. Germline V gives CDR1 LNHDA, CDR2 SQIVND (reference sequence). CDR3 DNA sequence: TGTGCCAGTAGTACCCAGGACTCCTACAATGAGCAGTTCTTC. This translates into CASSTQDSYNEQFF. The variable domain in full, with the rest retrieved from reference TRBV19 and TRBJ2-1, is DGGITQSPKYLFRKEGQNVTLSCEQNLNHDAMYWYRQDPGQGLRLIYYSQIVNDFQKGDIAEGYSVSREKKESFPLTVTSAQKNPTAFYLCASSTQDSYNEQFFGPGTRLTVL.

The CDR3 here is CASSERSGSKYF. CDR3 bases: TGTGCCAGCAGTGAAAGGTCAGGGAGTAAGTACTTC. The chain employs TRBV2 and TRBJ2-7; D possibly uses TRBD1 or TRBD2 (5 bases each). The ends were cut back, 2 bases at V and 11 bases at J, with 13 bases in the middle. This CDR3 has 12 amino acids. The V gene's germline CDR1 is SNHLY and CDR2 FYNNEI. Combining the CDR3 with reference TRBV2 and TRBJ2-7 gives the whole variable domain EPEVTQTPSHQVTQMGQEVILRCVPISNHLYFYWYRQILGQKVEFLVSFYNNEISEKSEIFDDQFSVERPDGSNFTLKIRSTKLEDSAMYFCASSERSGSKYFGPGTRLTVT.

This chain links TRBV13 with TRBJ2-2; tentatively, D is TRBD1 (6 bases). Trimming removed 5 bases at V and 1 base at J, with 14 bases between. The germline CDR1 and CDR2 sequences are PRHDT and FYEKMQ (reference sequence). The CDR3 is 16 amino acids. The CDR3 loop is CASSTYQDRNTGELFF. As DNA, the CDR3 is TGTGCCAGCAGCACATATCAGGACAGGAACACCGGGGAGCTGTTTTTT.

This chain links TRBV7-9 with TRBJ2-3; 7 bases are a match to TRBD2. CDR3 length: 16 residues. V was clipped by 5 bases and J by 2 bases; unmatched bases: 10. From germline, CDR1 is SEHNR and CDR2 FQNEAQ (reference sequence). CDR3 amino acids: CASSAHRGVSTDTQYF. CDR3 coding DNA: TGTGCCAGCAGCGCCCACCGGGGGGTTTCCACAGATACGCAGTATTTT.

In the case of this clone: Other DNA sequences from this sample encode an identical CDR3 as well. The V call is TRBV11-3, the J call TRBJ1-5; no definite D call. Trimming removed 4 bases at V and 3 bases at J, with 7 bases between. The CDR3 extends over 13 amino acids. CDR1 is SGHNT, CDR2 YENEEA, per germline. The CDR3: CASSSGHNQPQHF. CDR3 sequence (DNA): TGTGCCAGCAGCTCGGGTCACAATCAGCCCCAGCATTTT. The entire variable domain, with the rest obtained from reference TRBV11-3 and TRBJ1-5, is as follows: EAGVVQSPRYKIIEKKQPVAFWCNPISGHNTLYWYLQNLGQGPELLIRYENEEAVDDSQLPKDRFSAERLKGVDSTLKIQPAELGDSAVYLCASSSGHNQPQHFGDGTRLSIL.